The T cell receptor (beta chain) under discussion was sequenced for a study of blood T cells in healthy people across ages. Sample-barcoded 5' priming and a J-beta primer mix drove a second PCR of roughly 6 to 12 cycles. One entry per CDR3 protein results from TCRdb running MiXCR on the 5' RACE reads. Among about 830,000 distinct CDR3 sequences listed, over 45% were seen once. Study outcomes and limitations: PBMCs were not sorted, which prevented a conclusive comparison of naive versus antigen-experienced cells.

About this clonotype itself: Its antigen is not identified.

This TCR was sampled from a man under 40 in good health. Input material: blood.

The CDR3 region has the DNA TGTGCCAGCAGCGTGACAGGGGGAGCTGCGAACACCGGGGAGCTGTTTTTT. This translates into CASSVTGGAANTGELFF. The chain uses TRBV9 and TRBJ2-2, with TRBD1 identical over 9 bases. Germline CDR1 is SGDLS and CDR2 is YYNGEE. This CDR3 region has 17 residues. With V trimmed by 2 bases and J by 0 bases, 5 bases remained unmatched.